Listed here are 7 T cell receptor beta chains from one sample, sequenced in a study of T cell responses to AZD1222 COVID-19 vaccine. Sequencing used immunoSEQ multiplex PCR; TCRdb keeps in-frame clones, though not all of them. The table records 150,000 to 200,000 clones, around 92% of them present only once. This specimen was peripheral blood, taken 28 days after the second AZD1222 dose. The receptors were sampled from an adult who received the AZD1222 COVID-19 vaccine.

The chain joins TRBV9 to TRBJ2-7, with a weak D call TRBD1 (7 bases). This CDR3 has 17 residues. Germline-derived CDR1 and CDR2 are SGDLS and YYNGEE. The V end was cut by 4 bases, the J end by 7 bases, with 27 bases between. The CDR3 nucleotides are TGTGCCAGCAGCCCAGTAGACGGGGGACAGATACCGAGTGAGCAGTACTTC. Translation gives CASSPVDGGQIPSEQYF.

A single count supports this clone. This chain uses TRBV7-6 with TRBJ1-2; 9 bases are a match to TRBD1. The V gene's germline CDR1 is SGHVS and CDR2 FNYEAQ. The V segment lost 4 bases and the J segment 4 bases; nucleotides outside the gene matches: 13. The CDR3 runs to 17 residues. Here the CDR3 reads CASSSNRAGTGSYGYTF. The CDR3 bases are TGTGCCAGCAGCTCAAACCGCGCAGGGACAGGGTCCTATGGCTACACCTTC.

The chain has TRBV7-2 and TRBJ1-6, with TRBD1 as a possible D gene (5 bases). The CDR3 totals 15 residues. Deletions cut 3 bases from V and 5 bases from J, with 11 bases between. Germline CDR1 is SGHTA and CDR2 is FQGNSA. CDR3 amino acids: CASSFLRVDNSPLHF. CDR3 DNA sequence: TGTGCCAGCAGCTTTCTCAGGGTGGATAATTCACCCCTCCACTTT.

The V call is TRBV5-1, the J call TRBJ2-7, with a tentative D call TRBD2 (5 bases). The germline V gene encodes CDR1 SGHRS and CDR2 YFSETQ. There are 13 residues in the CDR3. Trimming pared 1 base from V and 4 bases from J, leaving 9 bases between. DNA of the CDR3: TGCGCCAGCAGCTTGCCTCCGGGGTACGAGCAGTACTTC. Its protein is CASSLPPGYEQYF.

The V call is TRBV28, the J call TRBJ1-4; D perhaps matches TRBD1 (5 bases). CDR3 length equals 19 residues. Germline V lookup: CDR1 MDHEN, CDR2 SYDVKM. Trimming took 7 bases from V and 6 from J, leaving 30 bases between them. This chain's CDR3 is CASIGPGPRMDRMHEKLFF. Here the CDR3 DNA reads TGTGCCAGCATCGGCCCGGGACCCCGGATGGATCGGATGCATGAAAAACTGTTTTTT. The full variable domain, completed using reference TRBV28 and TRBJ1-4, is DVKVTQSSRYLVKRTGEKVFLECVQDMDHENMFWYRQDPGLGLRLIYFSYDVKMKEKGDIPEGYSVSREKKERFSLILESASTNQTSMYLCASIGPGPRMDRMHEKLFFGSGTQLSVL.

V gene TRBV4-1 combines with J gene TRBJ1-2; 7 positions agree with TRBD1. This CDR3 comprises 15 residues. V shed 0 bases, J shed 5 bases, and the junction held 6 bases outside the gene matches. The germline V gene has CDR1 MGHRA and CDR2 YSYEKL. Here the CDR3 reads CASSQETGSSYGYTF. The CDR3 region has the DNA TGCGCCAGCAGCCAAGAGACAGGGAGTTCATATGGCTACACCTTC.

This chain's CDR3 is CASSENREEEWGSPLHF. CDR3 in DNA: TGTGCCAGCAGTGAGAATAGGGAGGAGGAGTGGGGGTCACCCCTCCACTTT. The chain recombines TRBV6-1 with TRBJ1-6; D is perhaps TRBD1 (5 bases). The V end lost 3 bases, the J end lost 10 bases, and 22 bases lay between the germline ends. This CDR3 region has 17 residues. Germline-derived CDR1 and CDR2 are MNHNS and SASEGT.